Below are 22 T cell receptor beta chains sequenced from a single sample in a study of CD8+ T cells in alopecia areata (dated by TCRdb to 2017 to 2018). The time point label on this specimen signifies: baseline before oral tofacitinib. Library preparation used the immunoSEQ multiplex PCR assay. RNA was extracted from all samples and reverse transcribed into cDNA as template for TCR sequencing. TCRdb's version of the immuneACCESS table is confined to in-frame rearrangements and falls short of the full clone set. An unresolved V gene accounts for under half of the shortfall where checked; the remainder is of unknown origin. In all, the sample holds under 250,000 clones, and about 60% of those were seen once. The ten top clones hold 0.45% of the sample. Source: CD4+ T cells sorted from blood, taken at week 0. The receptors stem from a human donor with alopecia areata.

This clone has more than one count but fewer than ten. The rearrangement uses TRBV15 and TRBJ2-7; D not resolved. V lost 6 bases and J lost 3, with 12 bases in between. From germline, CDR1 is LNHNV and CDR2 YYDKDF (reference sequence). This CDR3 is built from 13 residues. The CDR3, as DNA: TGTGCCACCAGATCGGGCCAATTCTACGAGCAGTACTTC. Translation: CATRSGQFYEQYF.

The rearrangement joins TRBV29-1 to TRBJ2-5; no reliable D call. The CDR3 totals 13 residues. Germline V gene data show CDR1 as SQVTM and CDR2 as ANQGSEA. V was clipped by 6 bases and J by 1 base, with 12 bases between them. CDR3 sequence (DNA): TGCAGCGTCGCTCCGGCAGGCCAAGAGACCCAGTACTTC. Its protein is CSVAPAGQETQYF.

V usage is TRBV27 and J usage is TRBJ1-1, with 7 bases identical to TRBD1. The germline gives CDR1 MNHEY, CDR2 SMNVEV (reference sequence). J was trimmed by 10 bases and V by 3 bases; bases with no gene match: 8. This CDR3 is built from 13 residues. CDR3 in DNA: TGTGCCAGCAGTTTGAGACAGGGATATCGAGCTTTCTTT. It specifies CASSLRQGYRAFF.

CDR3 protein: CASSEAGLLRPEGEQYF. As DNA, the CDR3 is TGTGCCAGCAGTGAAGCAGGACTACTTAGACCTGAGGGCGAGCAGTACTTC. This chain uses TRBV2 with TRBJ2-7; possibly TRBD2 for D (6 bases). Trimming took 0 bases from V and 6 from J, leaving 21 bases between them. The CDR3 extends over 17 amino acids. Germline CDR1 SNHLY, CDR2 FYNNEI.

The J gene is TRBJ1-5, the V gene TRBV2, with D perhaps matching TRBD1 (6 bases). This CDR3 has 15 residues. Trimming pared 6 bases from V and 2 bases from J, leaving 14 bases between. CDR1 is SNHLY, CDR2 FYNNEI, per germline. In DNA form, the CDR3 reads TGTGCCAGCAGGGAGGACTCAGGGGGCAATCAGCCCCAGCATTTT. It encodes CASREDSGGNQPQHF.

In its sample, this clone was seen a few times. The chain links TRBV2 to TRBJ1-6; D not resolved. CDR1 is SNHLY and CDR2 is FYNNEI in the germline V gene. CDR3 length: 11 amino acids. The V and J ends lost 2 bases and 8 bases respectively, with 1 base between them. The CDR3 coding sequence is TGTGCCAGCAGTGAATATTCACCCCTCCACTTT. Translation gives CASSEYSPLHF.

CDR3 DNA sequence: TGCAGCGTTGAGGGGAACTCTGGAAACACCATATATTTT. It encodes CSVEGNSGNTIYF. This chain connects TRBV29-1 to TRBJ1-3; D is unclear. The germline V and J ends were trimmed by 3 bases and 0 bases, with 6 bases remaining between them. Germline V gene sequence: CDR1 SQVTM, CDR2 ANQGSEA. The CDR3 runs 13 residues.

The chain recombines TRBV27 with TRBJ1-2, with D tentatively TRBD1 (5 bases). Trimming pared 5 bases from V and 8 bases from J, leaving 18 bases between. CDR3 size: 14 residues. Germline CDR1 and CDR2: MNHEY and SMNVEV (reference sequence). CDR3 loop: CASSGVRATYGYTF. CDR3 bases: TGTGCCAGCAGTGGTGTCAGGGCTACCTACGGCTACACCTTC.

The V and J genes are TRBV5-1 and TRBJ1-6; 7 nucleotides line up with TRBD1. The V gene end was trimmed by 5 bases and the J gene end by 0 bases; junction bases not matched to a gene: 2. CDR1 SGHRS and CDR2 YFSETQ come from the germline V gene. CDR3 size: 15 residues. The CDR3 sequence: CASRGQSSYNSPLHF. The CDR3 DNA follows: TGCGCCAGCAGGGGACAGAGCTCCTATAATTCACCCCTCCACTTT.

This chain uses TRBV5-1 with TRBJ2-2; 8 nucleotides align to TRBD2. Germline assignment: CDR1 SGHRS and CDR2 YFSETQ. J gave up 5 bases and V 2 bases, and 8 bases lay outside the gene matches. This CDR3 spans 16 amino acids. CDR3 nucleotide sequence: TGCGCCAGCAGCTTTTTTGGGACTAGACAAACCGGGGAGCTGTTTTTT. It specifies CASSFFGTRQTGELFF.

The gene calls are TRBV30 and TRBJ2-7; D not certain. Per germline, CDR1 GTSNPN and CDR2 SVGIG (reference sequence). This CDR3 is 12 amino acids long. V lost 0 bases and J 2 bases, leaving 5 bases between the germline ends. CDR3 sequence (DNA): TGTGCCTGGAGTGTATCAGCCTACGAGCAGTACTTC. Amino acid sequence: CAWSVSAYEQYF.

The chain carries TRBV30 and TRBJ2-7; D possibly corresponds to TRBD1 (5 bases). Trimming shortened V by 1 base and J by 3 bases, and 7 bases separated the two germline ends. The germline V gene encodes CDR1 GTSNPN and CDR2 SVGIG (reference sequence). The CDR3 contains 12 residues. The CDR3 DNA follows: TGTGCCTGGAGTGGGGGCAGCTACGAGCAGTACTTC. The encoded protein is CAWSGGSYEQYF.

The chain combines TRBV5-4 with TRBJ1-4; 7 bases are a match to TRBD1. The germline V gene has CDR1 SGHNT and CDR2 YYREEE (reference sequence). The length of the CDR3 is 17 residues. J was trimmed by 0 bases and V by 1 base; bases with no gene match: 6. Here the CDR3 reads CASSLSTGIATNEKLFF. The CDR3 region has the DNA TGTGCCAGCAGCTTGTCGACAGGGATTGCAACTAATGAAAAACTGTTTTTT. Filled out from reference TRBV5-4 and TRBJ1-4, the complete variable domain reads ETGVTQSPTHLIKTRGQQVTLRCSSQSGHNTVSWYQQALGQGPQFIFQYYREEENGRGNFPPRFSGLQFPNYSSELNVNALELDDSALYLCASSLSTGIATNEKLFFGSGTQLSVL.

The chain links TRBV6-6 to TRBJ2-1; 7 bases are a match to TRBD1. This CDR3 has 15 residues. V shed 4 bases and J 5 bases; nucleotides not matched to a gene: 8. Germline V CDR1 and CDR2: MNHNY, SVGAGI (reference sequence). This CDR3 reads CASSFRQGSDNEQFF. In DNA form, the CDR3 reads TGTGCCAGCAGTTTCAGACAGGGATCGGACAATGAGCAGTTCTTC.

V gene TRBV7-2 combines with J gene TRBJ2-5; the D is unclear. V was shortened by 0 bases and J by 5 bases, with 4 bases between the two germline ends. Germline assignment: CDR1 SGHTA and CDR2 FQGNSA. The CDR3 contains 12 residues. The CDR3: CASSLATETQYF. For the CDR3, the DNA is TGTGCCAGCAGCTTAGCTACCGAGACCCAGTACTTC.

The gene calls are TRBV30 and TRBJ2-2; the D is unclear. V gave up 0 bases and J gave up 6 bases, with 8 bases separating them. Germline V gives CDR1 GTSNPN, CDR2 SVGIG (reference sequence). This CDR3 comprises 13 residues. The CDR3 nucleotides read TGTGCCTGGAGTGTACATGGGTCCGGGGAGCTGTTTTTT. Its protein product is CAWSVHGSGELFF.

This chain links TRBV19 with TRBJ2-3; D uncertain. V shed 6 bases and J shed 2 bases, with 6 bases lying between them. Germline V CDR1 and CDR2: LNHDA, SQIVND (reference sequence). This CDR3 has 12 residues. In nucleotides, the CDR3 is TGTGCCAGTAGCGGGTACACAGATACGCAGTATTTT. Amino acid sequence: CASSGYTDTQYF.

V gene TRBV9 combines with J gene TRBJ2-5, with 10 bases identical to TRBD2. J was trimmed by 1 base and V by 1 base; bases with no gene match: 4. The CDR3 runs to 16 residues. Germline CDR1 and CDR2: SGDLS and YYNGEE. The CDR3 DNA follows: TGTGCCAGCAGCGTAAGGGCTAGCGGGAGCCAAGAGACCCAGTACTTC. Translated, it gives CASSVRASGSQETQYF.

The J gene is TRBJ2-4, the V gene TRBV15; D possibly matches TRBD1 or TRBD2 (6 bases each). Trimming shortened V by 2 bases and J by 0 bases, and 11 bases separated the two germline ends. The CDR3 extends over 16 amino acids. Germline CDR1 and CDR2: LNHNV and YYDKDF (reference sequence). CDR3 DNA: TGTGCCACCAGCAGAACCCGGGGGCTAGCCAAAAACATTCAGTACTTC. Its translation is CATSRTRGLAKNIQYF. Variable domain in full (rest from reference TRBV15 and TRBJ2-4): DAMVIQNPRYQVTQFGKPVTLSCSQTLNHNVMYWYQQKSSQAPKLLFHYYDKDFNNEADTPDNFQSRRPNTSFCFLDIRSPGLGDTAMYLCATSRTRGLAKNIQYFGAGTRLSVL.

This clone was observed a few times. The chain couples TRBV7-2 to TRBJ1-2; no clear D gene. The germline V gene has CDR1 SGHTA and CDR2 FQGNSA. The germline V and J ends were trimmed by 6 bases and 4 bases, with 15 bases remaining between them. This CDR3 has 14 amino acids. DNA of the CDR3: TGTGCCAGCAGTCCAGGACCATCTCTCTATGGCTACACCTTC. As protein: CASSPGPSLYGYTF.

This rearrangement joins TRBV7-2 to TRBJ1-2; D not resolved. V lost 2 bases and J 0 bases, leaving 4 bases between the germline ends. CDR1 is SGHTA and CDR2 is FQGNSA in the germline V gene. This CDR3 has 13 residues. CDR3 sequence (DNA): TGTGCCAGCAGCTTAATCTCTAACTATGGCTACACCTTC. Protein product: CASSLISNYGYTF.

V usage is TRBV29-1 and J usage is TRBJ2-3; D call uncertain. CDR3 length: 12 residues. The germline gives CDR1 SQVTM, CDR2 ANQGSEA. Trimming took off 5 bases at V and 2 bases at J, with 8 bases between the two ends. The DNA of the CDR3 is TGCAGCGTTCGATGGTACACAGATACGCAGTATTTT. Protein product: CSVRWYTDTQYF.